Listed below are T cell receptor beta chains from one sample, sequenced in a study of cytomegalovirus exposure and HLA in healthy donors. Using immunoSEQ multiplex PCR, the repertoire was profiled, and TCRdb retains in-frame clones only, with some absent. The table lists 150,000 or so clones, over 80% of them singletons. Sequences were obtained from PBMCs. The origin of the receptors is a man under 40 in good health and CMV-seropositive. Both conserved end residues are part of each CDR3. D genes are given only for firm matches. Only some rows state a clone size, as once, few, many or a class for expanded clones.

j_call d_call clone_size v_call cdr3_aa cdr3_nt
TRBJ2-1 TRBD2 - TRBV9 CASSVGLAGGYNEQFF TGTGCCAGCAGCGTAGGTTTAGCGGGGGGCTACAATGAGCAGTTCTTC
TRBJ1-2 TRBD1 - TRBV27 CASSPMTGVNYGYTF TGTGCCAGCAGTCCTATGACAGGGGTTAACTATGGCTACACCTTC
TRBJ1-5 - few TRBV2 CASRDDGYSQPQHF TGTGCCAGCAGAGACGACGGATACAGCCAGCCCCAGCATTTT
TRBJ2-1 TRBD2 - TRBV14 CASSPLPGLGYNEQFF TGTGCCAGCAGCCCCTTACCGGGACTAGGGTACAATGAGCAGTTCTTC
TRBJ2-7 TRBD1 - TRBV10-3 CAISEQGPYEQYF TGTGCCATCAGTGAACAGGGGCCCTACGAGCAGTACTTC
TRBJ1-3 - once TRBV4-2 CASSQDLALSGNTIYF TGTGCCAGCAGCCAAGATCTAGCCCTCTCTGGAAACACCATATATTTT
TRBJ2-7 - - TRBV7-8 CASSSRGGASYEQYF TGTGCCAGCAGTTCAAGGGGGGGGGCTTCCTACGAGCAGTACTTC
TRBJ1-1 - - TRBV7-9 CASSLVSGHTEAFF TGTGCCAGCAGCTTAGTTTCAGGGCATACTGAAGCTTTCTTT
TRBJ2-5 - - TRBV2 CASSRPSGQGETQYF TGTGCCAGCAGCCGCCCGAGTGGGCAGGGAGAGACCCAGTACTTC
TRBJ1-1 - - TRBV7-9 CASSLDGGDGAFF TGTGCCAGCAGCTTAGACGGCGGTGACGGGGCTTTCTTT
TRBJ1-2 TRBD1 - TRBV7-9 CASSLARDRVYYGYTF TGTGCCAGCAGCTTAGCGCGGGACAGGGTCTACTATGGCTACACCTTC
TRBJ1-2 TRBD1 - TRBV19 CASSMTSGGRGYGYTF TGTGCCAGTAGTATGACGTCAGGGGGCCGAGGCTATGGCTACACCTTC
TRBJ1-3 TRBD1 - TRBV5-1 CASSLESGTAGNTIYF TGCGCCAGCAGCTTGGAATCCGGGACAGCTGGAAACACCATATATTTT
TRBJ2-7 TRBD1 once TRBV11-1 CASSAETGFNYEQYF TGTGCCAGCAGCGCAGAGACAGGGTTCAACTACGAGCAGTACTTC
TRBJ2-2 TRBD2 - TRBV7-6 CASSPAVAGGNTGELFF TGTGCCAGCAGCCCCGCCGTGGCGGGGGGAAACACCGGGGAGCTGTTTTTT
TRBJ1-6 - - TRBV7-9 CASSFGGVGSPLHF TGTGCCAGCAGCTTCGGAGGGGTAGGGTCACCCCTCCACTTT
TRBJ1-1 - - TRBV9 CASSIGGANTEAFF TGTGCCAGCAGCATAGGGGGAGCGAACACTGAAGCTTTCTTT
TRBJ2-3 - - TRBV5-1 CASSLARSPGDTQYF TGCGCCAGCAGCTTGGCCCGCTCGCCGGGAGATACGCAGTATTTT
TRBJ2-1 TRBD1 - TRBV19 CASRPQARGQEQFF TGTGCCAGTAGGCCACAAGCCCGGGGACAGGAGCAGTTCTTC
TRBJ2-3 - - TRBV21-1 CAIRGDRTSGGHYTDTQYF TGTGCCATTCGGGGGGACAGGACTAGCGGGGGCCACTACACAGATACGCAGTATTTT
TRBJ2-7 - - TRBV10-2 CASIGVSYEQYF TGCGCCAGCATAGGGGTTTCCTACGAGCAGTACTTC
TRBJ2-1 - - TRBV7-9 CASSFPPGYGSYNEQFF TGTGCCAGCAGCTTCCCCCCGGGGTACGGCTCCTACAATGAGCAGTTCTTC
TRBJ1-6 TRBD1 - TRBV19 CASSIDRGLYNSPLHF TGTGCCAGTAGTATTGACAGGGGGCTTTATAATTCACCCCTCCACTTT
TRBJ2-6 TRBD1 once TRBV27 CASSARQGSGANVLTF TGTGCCAGCAGTGCCCGACAGGGGTCTGGGGCCAACGTCCTGACTTTC
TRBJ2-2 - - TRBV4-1 CASSQVAGELFF TGCGCCAGCAGCCAAGTCGCCGGGGAGCTGTTTTTT
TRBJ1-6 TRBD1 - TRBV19 CASSRPGTARFPLHF TGTGCCAGTAGCCGCCCGGGGACAGCTCGCTTTCCCCTCCACTTT
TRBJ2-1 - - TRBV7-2 CASSLPQRNEQFF TGTGCCAGCAGCTTGCCCCAGCGGAATGAGCAGTTCTTC
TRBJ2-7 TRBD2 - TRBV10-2 CASSGPGLAGYEQYF TGCGCCAGCAGTGGCCCGGGACTAGCGGGCTACGAGCAGTACTTC
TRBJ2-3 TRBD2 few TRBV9 CASSVAPLAGGLDTQYF TGTGCCAGCAGCGTAGCCCCCTTAGCGGGGGGTCTTGATACGCAGTATTTT
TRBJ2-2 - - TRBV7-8 CATDERTNTGELFF TGTGCCACCGACGAGAGGACGAACACCGGGGAGCTGTTTTTT
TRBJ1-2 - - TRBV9 CASSVESRGNYGYTF TGTGCCAGCAGCGTAGAAAGCAGGGGAAACTATGGCTACACCTTC
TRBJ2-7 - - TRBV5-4 CASSPTGAYEQYF TGTGCCAGCAGCCCGACGGGGGCCTACGAGCAGTACTTC
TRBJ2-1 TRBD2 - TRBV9 CASSVRDYAYNEQFF TGTGCCAGCAGCGTCCGGGACTACGCTTACAATGAGCAGTTCTTC
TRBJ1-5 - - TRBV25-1 CASRGGGGQPQHF TGTGCCAGCAGAGGGGGGGGCGGTCAGCCCCAGCATTTT
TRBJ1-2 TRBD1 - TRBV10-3 CAISLKVTGGLGGYTF TGTGCCATCAGTCTAAAAGTGACAGGGGGGCTTGGGGGCTACACCTTC
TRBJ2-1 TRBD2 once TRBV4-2 CASSHARGELAGGQGNEQFF TGTGCCAGCAGCCATGCCCGAGGGGAGCTAGCGGGGGGACAAGGTAATGAGCAGTTCTTC
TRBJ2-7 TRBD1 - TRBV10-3 CAIMRQGAHEQYF TGTGCCATCATGCGACAGGGGGCCCACGAGCAGTACTTC
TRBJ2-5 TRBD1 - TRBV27 CASTSSGQVQETQYF TGTGCCAGCACTTCCTCGGGACAGGTCCAAGAGACCCAGTACTTC
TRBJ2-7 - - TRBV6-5 CASSYEALEQYF TGTGCCAGCAGTTACGAAGCTCTCGAGCAGTACTTC
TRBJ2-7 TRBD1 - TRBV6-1 CASSMTGEVYEQYF TGTGCCAGCAGCATGACAGGGGAGGTCTACGAGCAGTACTTC
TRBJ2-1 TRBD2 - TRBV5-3 CARSLKGLGVYGDEQFF TGTGCCAGAAGCTTGAAAGGACTAGGGGTCTACGGGGATGAGCAGTTCTTC